Only a few counts were recorded for the clone carrying this T cell receptor beta chain. Antigen: not known. Assay used: immunoSEQ multiplex PCR; TCRdb lists only in-frame clones, some missing. The table shows about 64,000 clones, with roughly four fifths occurring only once. V was pared by 0 bases and J by 6 bases, with 10 bases between. The CDR3 is 14 amino acids. Germline V gene lookup returns CDR1 SGDLS and CDR2 YYNGEE. The sample belongs to a study of OX40 agonist ivuxolimab in advanced cancers. In the study overall: Three individuals attained partial responses, comprising one hepatocellular carcinoma case and two cutaneous melanoma cases.

General study findings and limits: Expanded clones belonging to CD8+ T cells outnumbered, on average, those of CD4+. Partial responders at 0.1-3.0 mg/kg had among the lowest clonal expansion.

The sequence derives from an adult with an advanced solid tumor such as melanoma, head and neck, liver or kidney cancer. The V gene is TRBV9, the J gene TRBJ1-5, with D possibly being TRBD1 (6 bases). Specimen: CD4+ or CD8+ T cells sorted from blood, collected in a trial of the OX40 agonist ivuxolimab. CDR3 DNA: TGTGCCAGCAGCGTAGGGGGGGCAAGTCAGCCCCAGCATTTT. It encodes CASSVGGASQPQHF.